The next 31 T cell receptor beta chains were all read from a single sample in a study of CD8 T cells in Susac syndrome (dated by TCRdb to the late 2010s). The receptor library was made with the immunoSEQ multiplex PCR assay. RNA was extracted with the RNeasy kit and 0.5 to 1 ug was reverse transcribed using random hexamers. Through fastp at Q25 and MiXCR, TCRdb rebuilt clones from the public reads, retaining in-frame beta chains. Each entry merges the rows of one CDR3 protein and shows their most common DNA and genes. This sample lists approximately 170,000 distinct CDR3 sequences; around 93% were detected once. Around 0.13% of the sample is held by the ten biggest clonotypes. The specimen sequenced was CD4+ T cells from PBMCs. The receptor source for this set is a human donor in good health.

This chain connects TRBV18 to TRBJ1-6; D remains unclear. With 5 bases removed from V and 7 bases from J, the gap between germline ends came to 12 bases. Germline values: CDR1 KGHSH, CDR2 LQKENI. The CDR3 totals 14 residues. The CDR3 bases are TGTGCCAGCTCAATGTGGGCAGGCAATTCACCCCTCCACTTT. It codes for CASSMWAGNSPLHF.

This chain joins TRBV7-3 and TRBJ2-3; 8 nucleotides align to TRBD1. V shed 1 base, J shed 11 bases, and the junction held 8 bases outside the gene matches. This CDR3 contains 14 residues. Germline V gives CDR1 SGHTA, CDR2 FQGTGA. The DNA of the CDR3 is TGTGCCAGCAGCTTAAAAGGGGGGACAGGAGGGCAGTATTTT. Encoded protein: CASSLKGGTGGQYF.

The genes are TRBV27 and TRBJ1-2, with D hard to call. Germline V lookup: CDR1 MNHEY, CDR2 SMNVEV (reference sequence). V lost 5 bases and J lost 7, with 14 bases in between. This CDR3 contains 13 residues. CDR3 DNA sequence: TGTGCCAGCAGTCCCCGGATGGGGAGTGGCTACACCTTC. Amino acids: CASSPRMGSGYTF.

V gene TRBV29-1 combines with J gene TRBJ1-1, with D possibly TRBD1 on 6 matching bases. Germline V gene sequence: CDR1 SQVTM, CDR2 ANQGSEA. The CDR3 contains 13 residues. V was trimmed by 5 bases and J by 0 bases, leaving 10 bases between them. CDR3 loop: CSVCRTVNTEAFF. In nucleotides, the CDR3 is TGCAGCGTTTGTCGGACAGTGAACACTGAAGCTTTCTTT.

The rearrangement links TRBV5-1 to TRBJ1-1, with TRBD1 as a possible D gene (6 bases). Trimming removed 1 base at V and 1 base at J, with 11 bases between. Germline V lookup: CDR1 SGHRS, CDR2 YFSETQ. CDR3 size: 15 residues. The CDR3 protein is CASSLRGGRNTEAFF. CDR3 DNA: TGCGCCAGCAGCTTGAGGGGGGGAAGGAACACTGAAGCTTTCTTT.

The CDR3 reads CASSETIQANQPQHF. In nucleotides, the CDR3 is TGTGCCAGCAGCGAGACGATCCAGGCCAATCAGCCCCAGCATTTT. The chain joins TRBV3-1 to TRBJ1-5; D is undetermined. The germline V and J ends were trimmed by 5 bases and 3 bases, with 14 bases remaining between them. Germline lookup yields CDR1 LGHDT and CDR2 YNNKEL (reference sequence). This CDR3 spans 15 amino acids.

CDR3 sequence: CASSLAGGGGGDTQYF. CDR3 nucleotides: TGCGCCAGCAGCTTGGCCGGAGGAGGGGGAGGAGATACGCAGTATTTT. The chain joins TRBV5-1 to TRBJ2-3; possibly TRBD1 or TRBD2 for D (6 bases each). CDR3 length equals 16 residues. The V gene's germline CDR1 is SGHRS and CDR2 YFSETQ. V was trimmed by 0 bases and J by 5 bases, leaving 16 bases between them.

This chain joins TRBV5-1 and TRBJ1-1; D is perhaps TRBD1 (5 bases). Looked up from germline, CDR1 is SGHRS and CDR2 is YFSETQ. The V gene lost 5 bases and the J gene lost 2 bases, with 13 bases spanning the gap. The CDR3 is 14 residues long. CDR3 sequence: CASRRDGSNTEAFF. The CDR3 nucleotides are TGCGCCAGCAGGCGGGACGGTTCAAACACTGAAGCTTTCTTT.

CDR3 sequence: CASSPSRPTDTQYF. Here the CDR3 DNA reads TGTGCCAGCAGCCCGAGCCGCCCCACAGATACGCAGTATTTT. The gene calls are TRBV7-2 and TRBJ2-3; D call uncertain. Between the trimmed V and J ends, which lost 5 bases and 2 bases, there was a span of 11 bases. From germline, CDR1 is SGHTA and CDR2 FQGNSA. The CDR3 consists of 14 residues.

This clonotype was counted a single time. The rearrangement links TRBV24-1 to TRBJ2-5, with 7 nucleotides matching TRBD1. Germline CDR1 KGHDR, CDR2 SFDVKD. There are 16 residues in the CDR3. V dropped 3 bases and J dropped 3; count of bases not matched to a gene: 9. CDR3 nucleotide sequence: TGTGCCACCAGTGATCCAGGGGACAGCGGCAAAGAGACCCAGTACTTC. Its translation: CATSDPGDSGKETQYF.

The gene calls are TRBV7-8 and TRBJ2-7; 8 nucleotides align to TRBD2. V lost 1 base to trimming and J lost 4 bases; unmatched junction nucleotides: 9. The CDR3 has 16 amino acids. Germline CDR1 and CDR2: SGHVS and FQNEAQ. CDR3 region: CASSLGYGGARYEQYF. The CDR3 region has the DNA TGTGCCAGCAGCTTAGGATACGGGGGGGCGAGATACGAGCAGTACTTC.

This clonotype has just one count. The rearrangement joins TRBV9 to TRBJ2-7; 13 bases are shared with TRBD2. Per germline, CDR1 SGDLS and CDR2 YYNGEE. With 4 bases clipped from V and 8 bases from J, the junction kept 6 bases outside the gene matches. This CDR3 has 14 residues. As DNA, the CDR3 is TGTGCCAGCAGCTCCGGGACTAGCGGGGCTAAGCAGTACTTC. It is translated as CASSSGTSGAKQYF.

This clonotype was recorded only once. This chain connects TRBV7-2 to TRBJ2-7; a weak D match, TRBD1 (6 bases). Germline V gene lookup returns CDR1 SGHTA and CDR2 FQGNSA. The CDR3 totals 14 residues. The V end was cut by 5 bases, the J end by 5 bases, with 16 bases between. This CDR3 reads CASSPQGIPHEQYF. The CDR3 nucleotides are TGTGCCAGCAGCCCGCAGGGGATACCCCACGAGCAGTACTTC.

The gene calls are TRBV5-1 and TRBJ2-5, with D possibly TRBD1 on 6 matching bases. CDR3 length equals 15 residues. Germline loops: CDR1 SGHRS, CDR2 YFSETQ. The V end was cut by 0 bases, the J end by 0 bases, with 9 bases between. Here the CDR3 reads CASSLATGYQETQYF. Here the CDR3 DNA reads TGCGCCAGCAGCTTGGCCACAGGGTACCAAGAGACCCAGTACTTC.

This clonotype was detected once. The V and J genes are TRBV29-1 and TRBJ1-1; TRBD1 agrees at 7 bases. V shed 7 bases and J 0 bases; nucleotides not matched to a gene: 8. The germline V gene has CDR1 SQVTM and CDR2 ANQGSEA. The CDR3 is 14 residues long. Here the CDR3 reads CSAEGAEMNTEAFF. DNA for the CDR3: TGCAGCGCTGAGGGGGCAGAGATGAACACTGAAGCTTTCTTT.

The J gene is TRBJ1-4, the V gene TRBV29-1, with 9 bases lining up with TRBD1. V lost 5 bases and J lost 6; bases outside the gene matches: 1. CDR3 length: 12 amino acids. Germline lookup yields CDR1 SQVTM and CDR2 ANQGSEA. The CDR3 reads CSVWTGDEKLFF. CDR3 sequence (DNA): TGCAGCGTTTGGACAGGGGATGAAAAACTGTTTTTT.

This rearrangement joins TRBV2 to TRBJ1-2; TRBD1 is a possible D gene (6 bases). CDR1 and CDR2 from the germline V gene are SNHLY and FYNNEI. This CDR3 contains 15 residues. The ends were cut back, 6 bases at V and 2 bases at J, with 16 bases in the middle. The CDR3 nucleotides are TGTGCCAGCAGCGGGGACACCCCGGGAAACTATGGCTACACCTTC. Protein product: CASSGDTPGNYGYTF.

This chain uses TRBV5-6 with TRBJ2-3, with D unclear. Germline assignment: CDR1 SGHDT and CDR2 YYEEEE. V was shortened by 5 bases and J by 5 bases, with 12 bases between the two germline ends. CDR3 length: 13 residues. The CDR3 loop is CASRPGPGDTQYF. CDR3 nucleotide sequence: TGTGCCAGCAGACCCGGACCGGGAGATACGCAGTATTTT.

The chain carries TRBV5-1 and TRBJ2-1; TRBD2 agrees at 10 bases. Germline V gene data show CDR1 as SGHRS and CDR2 as YFSETQ. The V gene end was trimmed by 6 bases and the J gene end by 6 bases; junction bases not matched to a gene: 3. This CDR3 has 13 residues. The CDR3 DNA follows: TGCGCCAGCACAGCGGGGGGGGCCAATGAGCAGTTCTTC. Amino acids: CASTAGGANEQFF.

The chain recombines TRBV18 with TRBJ1-1; 7 positions agree with TRBD1. This CDR3 comprises 15 residues. V lost 4 bases and J lost 3; bases outside the gene matches: 8. Germline CDR1 is KGHSH and CDR2 is LQKENI. The CDR3 DNA sequence: TGTGCCAGCTCACGTGACAGGGCCACTGACACTGAAGCTTTCTTT. Its translation: CASSRDRATDTEAFF.

The V gene is TRBV7-2, the J gene TRBJ1-5; no firm D call. The germline gives CDR1 SGHTA, CDR2 FQGNSA. This CDR3 comprises 13 residues. Trimming pared 2 bases from V and 3 bases from J, leaving 5 bases between. In nucleotides, the CDR3 is TGTGCCAGCAGCTTATGGGTCAATCAGCCCCAGCATTTT. Amino acid sequence: CASSLWVNQPQHF.

This clonotype was observed a single time. The chain uses TRBV20-1 and TRBJ2-3; D is unclear. The CDR3 runs 16 residues. V lost 0 bases to trimming and J lost 4 bases, with 17 bases between them. The germline V gene has CDR1 DFQATT and CDR2 SNEGSKA (reference sequence). CDR3 nucleotides: TGCAGTGCTAGAGATTCTTCGACACGGTACCCAGATACGCAGTATTTT. Its translation: CSARDSSTRYPDTQYF.

The genes are TRBV18 and TRBJ1-4; unclear D gene. CDR1 is KGHSH and CDR2 is LQKENI in the germline V gene. This CDR3 has 16 amino acids. Trimming left V 3 bases short and J 7 bases short, with 18 bases between. DNA for the CDR3: TGTGCCAGCTCACCGGTCAGCCCCCAGGCCCGTGAAAAACTGTTTTTT. Protein sequence: CASSPVSPQAREKLFF.

The chain is built from TRBV12-3 or TRBV12-4 and TRBJ2-7; D remains unclear. This CDR3 has 15 residues. Trimming stripped 3 bases from V and 4 bases from J, with 16 bases between. CDR3 nucleotides: TGTGCCAGCAGTTTTTTTGGGCTTGATAGGTACGAGCAGTACTTC. It yields the protein CASSFFGLDRYEQYF.

This sequence joins TRBV20-1 and TRBJ1-1; a possible D gene is TRBD1 (5 bases). The germline gives CDR1 DFQATT, CDR2 SNEGSKA (reference sequence). The CDR3 runs 15 residues. V lost 5 bases, J lost 1 base, and 17 bases lay in between. The CDR3 spells CSASGPMRGNTEAFF. The CDR3 nucleotides are TGCAGTGCTTCGGGGCCGATGAGGGGGAACACTGAAGCTTTCTTT.

The chain carries TRBV3-1 and TRBJ2-5; no clear D gene. The CDR3 runs to 15 residues. Germline V gene data show CDR1 as LGHDT and CDR2 as YNNKEL (reference sequence). The V end was cut by 4 bases, the J end by 2 bases, with 14 bases between. The CDR3: CASSRWVAIQETQYF. CDR3 bases: TGTGCCAGCAGCCGATGGGTGGCTATACAAGAGACCCAGTACTTC.

This chain joins TRBV7-2 and TRBJ1-6; 7 bases are a match to TRBD1. In germline, CDR1 is SGHTA, CDR2 FQGNSA. V lost 7 bases and J lost 7; bases outside the gene matches: 7. The CDR3 has 14 amino acids. CDR3 region: CASKLVQGNSPLHF. As DNA, the CDR3 is TGTGCCAGCAAACTCGTACAGGGGAATTCACCCCTCCACTTT.

The rearrangement joins TRBV29-1 to TRBJ1-1, with no clear D. The CDR3 is 13 amino acids. Germline V CDR1 and CDR2: SQVTM, ANQGSEA. V was cut by 7 bases and J by 4 bases, with 16 bases left in between. This chain's CDR3 is CSANEGVGTEAFF. The CDR3 DNA reads as TGCAGCGCGAACGAGGGAGTTGGCACTGAAGCTTTCTTT.

This chain uses TRBV7-2 with TRBJ1-2, with 9 nucleotides matching TRBD1. The CDR3 runs to 16 residues. Looked up from germline, CDR1 is SGHTA and CDR2 is FQGNSA. V was clipped by 2 bases and J by 4 bases; unmatched bases: 8. CDR3 coding DNA: TGTGCCAGCAGCTTAAGGACAGGGGAAGGGGGCTATGGCTACACCTTC. As protein: CASSLRTGEGGYGYTF.

The chain has TRBV10-3 and TRBJ2-2; TRBD2 agrees at 12 bases. Germline V gene lookup returns CDR1 ENHRY and CDR2 SYGVKD. V lost 6 bases and J lost 6; bases outside the gene matches: 5. This CDR3 region has 15 residues. The CDR3 is CAIRSSGGAAGELFF. CDR3 sequence (DNA): TGTGCCATCAGGTCTAGCGGGGGGGCCGCCGGGGAGCTGTTTTTT.

This clonotype was recorded only once. This chain joins TRBV13 and TRBJ1-3; D gene ambiguous. V lost 0 bases, J lost 0 bases, and 9 bases lay in between. Germline assignment: CDR1 PRHDT and CDR2 FYEKMQ (reference sequence). This CDR3 is built from 16 residues. This CDR3 reads CASSLGRAHSGNTIYF. The CDR3 nucleotides are TGTGCCAGCAGCTTAGGCCGCGCGCACTCTGGAAACACCATATATTTT.